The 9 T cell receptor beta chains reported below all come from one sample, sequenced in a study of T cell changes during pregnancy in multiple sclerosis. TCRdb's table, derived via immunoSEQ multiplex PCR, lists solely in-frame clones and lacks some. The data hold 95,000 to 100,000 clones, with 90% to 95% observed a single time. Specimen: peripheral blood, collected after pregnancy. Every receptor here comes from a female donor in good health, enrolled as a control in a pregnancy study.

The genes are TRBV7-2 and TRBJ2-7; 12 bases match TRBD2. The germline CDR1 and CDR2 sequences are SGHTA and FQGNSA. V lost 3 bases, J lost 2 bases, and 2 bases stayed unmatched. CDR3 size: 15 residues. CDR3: CASSFGLAGTYEQYF. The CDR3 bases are TGTGCCAGCAGCTTCGGACTAGCGGGAACCTACGAGCAGTACTTC.

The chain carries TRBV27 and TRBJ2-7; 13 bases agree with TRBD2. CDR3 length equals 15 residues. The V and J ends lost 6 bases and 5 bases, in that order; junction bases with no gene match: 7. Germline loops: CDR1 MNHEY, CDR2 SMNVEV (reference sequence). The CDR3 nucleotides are TGTGCCAGCAGATTAGGACTAGCGGGAGTTAACGAGCAGTACTTC. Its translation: CASRLGLAGVNEQYF.

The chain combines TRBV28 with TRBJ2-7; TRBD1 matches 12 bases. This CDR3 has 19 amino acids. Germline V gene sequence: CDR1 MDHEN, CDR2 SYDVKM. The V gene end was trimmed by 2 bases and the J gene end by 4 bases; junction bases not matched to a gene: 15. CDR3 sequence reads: CASSLRGQGAGLALYEQYF. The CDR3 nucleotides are TGTGCCAGCAGTTTACGGGGACAGGGGGCTGGACTAGCGCTATACGAGCAGTACTTC.

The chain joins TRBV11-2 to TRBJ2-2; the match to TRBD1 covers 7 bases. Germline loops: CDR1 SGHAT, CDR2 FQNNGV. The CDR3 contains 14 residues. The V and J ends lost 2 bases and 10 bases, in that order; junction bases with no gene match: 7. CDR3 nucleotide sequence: TGTGCCAGCAGCTTAATAGCGACAGGGCTGGAGCTGTTTTTT. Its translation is CASSLIATGLELFF.

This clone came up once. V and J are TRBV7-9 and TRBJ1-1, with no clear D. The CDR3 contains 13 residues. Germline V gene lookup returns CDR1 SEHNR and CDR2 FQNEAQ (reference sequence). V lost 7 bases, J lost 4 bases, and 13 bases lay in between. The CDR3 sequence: CASTRGEGTEAFF. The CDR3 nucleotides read TGTGCCAGCACCCGAGGCGAGGGCACTGAAGCTTTCTTT.

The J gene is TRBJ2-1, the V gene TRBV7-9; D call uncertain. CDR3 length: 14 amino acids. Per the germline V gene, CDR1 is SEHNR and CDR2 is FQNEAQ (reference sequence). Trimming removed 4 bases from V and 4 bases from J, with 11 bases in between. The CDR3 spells CASSSGGQYNEQFF. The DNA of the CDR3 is TGTGCCAGCAGCTCCGGTGGGCAGTACAATGAGCAGTTCTTC.

The CDR3 region is CASTPGRATDTQYF. Here the CDR3 DNA reads TGCGCCAGCACCCCGGGCAGGGCCACAGATACGCAGTATTTT. The V call is TRBV5-1, the J call TRBJ2-3, with D perhaps matching TRBD1 (5 bases). CDR1 is SGHRS and CDR2 is YFSETQ in the germline V gene. CDR3 size: 14 residues. With 6 bases removed from V and 2 bases from J, the gap between germline ends came to 13 bases.

The CDR3, as DNA: TGTGCCAGCAGCTTAAGTGGCGGGAGAACCTCCGAGCAGTACTTC. Protein product: CASSLSGGRTSEQYF. The V call is TRBV7-2, the J call TRBJ2-7; 7 bases match TRBD2. The germline V gene has CDR1 SGHTA and CDR2 FQGNSA. There are 15 residues in the CDR3. Losses at the gene ends were 2 bases for V and 6 bases for J; bases not matched to a gene: 10.

The CDR3 DNA reads as TGCGCCAGCAGCTTGTCAGGGCCCAGCACAGATACGCAGTATTTT. Translated: CASSLSGPSTDTQYF. The rearrangement links TRBV5-1 to TRBJ2-3; the D gene is possibly TRBD1 (5 bases). The V and J ends lost 1 base and 0 bases respectively, with 9 bases between them. Germline V CDR1 and CDR2: SGHRS, YFSETQ. The CDR3 runs to 15 residues.